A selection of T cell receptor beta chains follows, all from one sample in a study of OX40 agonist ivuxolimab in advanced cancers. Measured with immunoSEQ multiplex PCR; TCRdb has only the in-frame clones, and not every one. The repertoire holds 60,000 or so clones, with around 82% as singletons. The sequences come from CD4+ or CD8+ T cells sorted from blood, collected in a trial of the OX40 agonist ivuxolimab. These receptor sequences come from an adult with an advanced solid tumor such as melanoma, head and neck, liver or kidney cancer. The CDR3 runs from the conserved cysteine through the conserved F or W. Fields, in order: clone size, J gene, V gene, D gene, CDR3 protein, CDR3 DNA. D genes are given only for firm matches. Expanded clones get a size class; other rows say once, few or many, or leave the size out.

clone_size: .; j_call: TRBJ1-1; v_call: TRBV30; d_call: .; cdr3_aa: CAWSPQTLRGRANF; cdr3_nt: TGTGCCTGGAGTCCCCAGACGCTGCGGGGGAGAGCTAACTTT
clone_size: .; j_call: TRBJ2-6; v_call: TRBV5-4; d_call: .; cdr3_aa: CASSPGTESSGANVLTF; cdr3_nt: TGTGCCAGCAGCCCCGGGACTGAATCCTCTGGGGCCAACGTCCTGACTTTC
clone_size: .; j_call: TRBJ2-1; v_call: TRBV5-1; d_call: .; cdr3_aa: CASSYGDNSYNEQFF; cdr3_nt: TGCGCCAGCAGCTATGGGGACAACTCCTACAATGAGCAGTTCTTC
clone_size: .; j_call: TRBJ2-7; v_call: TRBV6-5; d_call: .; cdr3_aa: CAGPHEQYF; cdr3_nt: TGTGCCGGGCCACACGAGCAGTACTTC
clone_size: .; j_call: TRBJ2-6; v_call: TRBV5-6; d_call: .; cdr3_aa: CASSLTGTSGANVLTF; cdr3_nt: TGTGCCAGCAGCTTAACAGGGACCTCTGGGGCCAACGTCCTGACTTTC
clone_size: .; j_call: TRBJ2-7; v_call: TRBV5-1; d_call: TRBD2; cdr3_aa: CASSFNSGVTYEQYF; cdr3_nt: TGCGCCAGCAGCTTCAATAGCGGGGTTACCTACGAGCAGTACTTC
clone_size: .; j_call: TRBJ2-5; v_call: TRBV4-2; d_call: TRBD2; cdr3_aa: CASSQEREVQETQYF; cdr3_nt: TGTGCCAGCAGCCAAGAGCGGGAGGTCCAAGAGACCCAGTACTTC
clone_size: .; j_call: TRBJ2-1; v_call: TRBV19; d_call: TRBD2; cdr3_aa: CASRSREGGGYNEQFF; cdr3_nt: TGTGCCAGTAGAAGTAGGGAGGGTGGGGGTTACAATGAGCAGTTCTTC
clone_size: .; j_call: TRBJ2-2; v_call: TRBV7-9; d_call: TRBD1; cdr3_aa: CASSRQGWDTGELFF; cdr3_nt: TGTGCCAGCAGTCGACAGGGGTGGGACACCGGGGAGCTGTTTTTT
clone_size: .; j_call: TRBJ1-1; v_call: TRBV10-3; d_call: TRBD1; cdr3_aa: CAISRQGGDTEAFF; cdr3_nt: TGTGCCATCAGTAGACAGGGAGGAGACACTGAAGCTTTCTTT
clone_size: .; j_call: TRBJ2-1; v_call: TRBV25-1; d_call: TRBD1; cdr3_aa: CASSESTGTGGRDEQFF; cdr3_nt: TGTGCCAGCAGTGAATCCACCGGGACAGGGGGCAGGGATGAGCAGTTCTTC
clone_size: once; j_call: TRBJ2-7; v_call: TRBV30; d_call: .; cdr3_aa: CAWRRVPPIYEQYF; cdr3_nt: TGTGCCTGGAGACGGGTCCCACCGATATACGAGCAGTACTTC
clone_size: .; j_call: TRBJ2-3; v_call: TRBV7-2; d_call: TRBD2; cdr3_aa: CASSAGLAELVADTQYF; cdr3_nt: TGTGCCAGCAGCGCGGGACTAGCGGAGCTCGTGGCAGATACGCAGTATTTT
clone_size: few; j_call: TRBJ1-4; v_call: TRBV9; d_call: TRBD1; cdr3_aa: CASSTRDSGFNEKLFF; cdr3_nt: TGTGCCAGCAGCACCCGGGACAGCGGGTTTAATGAAAAACTGTTTTTT
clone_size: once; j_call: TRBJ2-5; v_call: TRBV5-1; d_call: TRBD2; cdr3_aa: CASSFTSGRTSRETQYF; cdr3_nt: TGCGCCAGCAGCTTCACTAGCGGGAGAACGTCGCGGGAGACCCAGTACTTC
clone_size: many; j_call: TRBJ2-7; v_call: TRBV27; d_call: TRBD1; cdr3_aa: CASSYSGTGYSYEQYF; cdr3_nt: TGTGCCAGCTCTTACTCCGGGACAGGGTACTCCTACGAGCAGTACTTC
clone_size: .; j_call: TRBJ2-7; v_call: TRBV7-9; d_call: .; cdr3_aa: CASSTQRDGRREQYF; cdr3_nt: TGTGCCAGCAGCACCCAACGGGACGGCCGCAGAGAGCAGTACTTC
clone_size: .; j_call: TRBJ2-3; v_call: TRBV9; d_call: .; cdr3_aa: CASSAIGTDTQYF; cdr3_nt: TGTGCCAGCAGCGCCATCGGCACAGATACGCAGTATTTT
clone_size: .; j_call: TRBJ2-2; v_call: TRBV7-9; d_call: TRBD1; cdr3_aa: CASSPRTGRATGELFF; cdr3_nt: TGTGCCAGCAGCCCTAGGACAGGGCGGGCCACCGGGGAGCTGTTTTTT
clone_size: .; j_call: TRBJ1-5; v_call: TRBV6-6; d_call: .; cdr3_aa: CASSYFARYSNQPQHF; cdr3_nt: TGTGCCAGCAGTTACTTTGCTCGGTATAGCAATCAGCCCCAGCATTTT
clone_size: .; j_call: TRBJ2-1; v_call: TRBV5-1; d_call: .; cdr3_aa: CASAGAGRYNEQFF; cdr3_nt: TGCGCCAGCGCCGGCGCGGGGCGATACAATGAGCAGTTCTTC
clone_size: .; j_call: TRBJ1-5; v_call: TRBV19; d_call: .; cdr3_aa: CASSWSQRQPQHF; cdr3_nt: TGTGCCAGTAGTTGGAGCCAGAGGCAGCCCCAGCATTTT
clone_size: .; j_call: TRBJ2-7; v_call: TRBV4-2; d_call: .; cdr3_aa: CASSQDLPYEQYF; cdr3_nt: TGTGCCAGCAGCCAAGACCTTCCCTACGAGCAGTACTTC
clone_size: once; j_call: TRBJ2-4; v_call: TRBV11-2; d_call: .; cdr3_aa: CASRSKNIQYF; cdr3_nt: TGTGCCAGCAGGTCCAAAAACATTCAGTACTTC
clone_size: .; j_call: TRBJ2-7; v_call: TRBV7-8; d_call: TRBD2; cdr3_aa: CASSGTSSYEQYF; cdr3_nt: TGTGCCAGCTCTGGGACTAGCTCCTACGAGCAGTACTTC
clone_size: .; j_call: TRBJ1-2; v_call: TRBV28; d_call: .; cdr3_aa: CASSPPSRSGGYTF; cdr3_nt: TGTGCCAGCAGTCCTCCTTCGAGGTCGGGGGGCTACACCTTC